This TCR beta chain appears in the sequencing data of a study of T cell changes during pregnancy in multiple sclerosis. The CDR3 runs to 14 residues. Germline-derived CDR1 and CDR2 are SGHRS and YFSETQ. With 0 bases removed from V and 3 bases from J, the gap between germline ends came to 7 bases. The assay was immunoSEQ multiplex PCR, and TCRdb's table has in-frame clones only and misses some. Of over 80,000 clones in the sample, just over 90% were seen once. This receptor was obtained from a female donor in good health, enrolled as a control in a pregnancy study. The chain recombines TRBV5-1 with TRBJ2-1; tentatively, D is TRBD2 (5 bases). The source was peripheral blood, collected in the third trimester of pregnancy. CDR3 loop: CASSLERSYNEQFF. CDR3 DNA: TGCGCCAGCAGCTTGGAGCGGAGCTACAATGAGCAGTTCTTC.